One and the same sample provided the 29 T cell receptor beta chains below, sequenced in a study of control samples from healthy donors and cancer patients. Assay used: immunoSEQ multiplex PCR; TCRdb lists only in-frame clones, some missing. This sample has 150,000 or so clones; 70% to 90% occur once, and the top ten carry 4% to 6%. Input material: blood. The receptors stem from a woman in her 30s in good health.

This rearrangement joins TRBV9 to TRBJ2-7, with D possibly TRBD2 on 5 matching bases. This CDR3 contains 13 residues. V was trimmed by 0 bases and J by 7 bases, leaving 11 bases between them. Germline assignment: CDR1 SGDLS and CDR2 YYNGEE. The CDR3, as DNA: TGTGCCAGCAGCGTAGGGCCGGGGATGGAGCAGTACGTC. It is translated as CASSVGPGMEQYV.

This chain joins TRBV7-9 and TRBJ2-1; 16 bases are shared with TRBD2. The CDR3 sequence is 16 residues long. Germline V gives CDR1 SEHNR, CDR2 FQNEAQ (reference sequence). The V gene end was trimmed by 5 bases and the J gene end by 5 bases; junction bases not matched to a gene: 3. CDR3 DNA sequence: TGTGCCAGCAGCGGGACTAGCGGGAGGGACCACAATGAGCAGTTCTTC. It encodes CASSGTSGRDHNEQFF.

This rearrangement joins TRBV7-2 to TRBJ2-7, with D maybe TRBD2 (5 bases). V was clipped by 5 bases and J by 7 bases, with 21 bases between them. The CDR3 has 15 amino acids. CDR1 and CDR2 from the germline V gene are SGHTA and FQGNSA. CDR3: CASSPSTRAGWEQYF. The DNA of the CDR3 is TGTGCCAGCAGCCCGAGCACTAGGGCCGGGTGGGAGCAGTACTTC.

The chain couples TRBV7-9 to TRBJ2-5; TRBD2 agrees at 9 bases. Germline V gene data show CDR1 as SEHNR and CDR2 as FQNEAQ (reference sequence). J lost 0 bases, V lost 0 bases, and 2 bases had no gene match. There are 16 residues in the CDR3. For the CDR3, the DNA is TGTGCCAGCAGCTTAGCGCGGGGGGGCCACCAAGAGACCCAGTACTTC. Translated, it gives CASSLARGGHQETQYF. The full variable domain, in which reference TRBV7-9 and TRBJ2-5 provide the parts outside the CDR3, is DTGVSQNPRHKITKRGQNVTFRCDPISEHNRLYWYRQTLGQGPEFLTYFQNEAQLEKSRLLSDRFSAERPKGSFSTLEIQRTEQGDSAMYLCASSLARGGHQETQYFGPGTRLLVL.

The chain uses TRBV7-9 and TRBJ2-2; 10 bases agree with TRBD1. CDR3 length equals 16 residues. CDR1 and CDR2 (germline): SEHNR, FQNEAQ (reference sequence). Unmatched junction bases numbered 7, after V lost 5 bases and J lost 4 bases. The chain's CDR3 is CASSERDRGSTGELFF. The CDR3 DNA reads as TGTGCCAGCAGCGAAAGGGACAGGGGTAGCACCGGGGAGCTGTTTTTT.

The chain employs TRBV6-1 and TRBJ2-7; D call uncertain. The CDR3 is 11 amino acids. Per germline, CDR1 MNHNS and CDR2 SASEGT. V lost 3 bases and J 4 bases, leaving 4 bases between the germline ends. In DNA form, the CDR3 reads TGTGCCAGCAGTGAGATATACGAGCAGTACTTC. Protein product: CASSEIYEQYF.

The rearrangement joins TRBV4-1 to TRBJ1-2; 7 bases match TRBD1. After removal of 1 base from V and 0 bases from J, the junction contained 2 bases not matched to a gene. Germline lookup yields CDR1 MGHRA and CDR2 YSYEKL. CDR3 length equals 15 residues. The CDR3 region has the DNA TGCGCCAGCAGCCAAGGACAGGGAGCTAACTATGGCTACACCTTC. Translated: CASSQGQGANYGYTF.

This rearrangement joins TRBV5-4 to TRBJ2-7, with 13 nucleotides matching TRBD2. Germline trimming cut 4 bases from V and 4 bases from J; bases unmatched to any gene: 5. The length of the CDR3 is 15 residues. Germline CDR1 reads SGHNT; CDR2 reads YYREEE (reference sequence). The CDR3 protein is CASSPKTSGRYEQYF. The CDR3 nucleotides are TGTGCCAGCAGCCCTAAGACTAGCGGGAGGTACGAGCAGTACTTC.

On this clone: The same CDR3 is also encoded by other DNA sequences in this sample. This rearrangement joins TRBV18 to TRBJ1-1, with 8 bases that match TRBD1. V gave up 6 bases and J gave up 2 bases; unmatched junction bases: 5. Germline V gene sequence: CDR1 KGHSH, CDR2 LQKENI. This CDR3 has 14 residues. CDR3 coding DNA: TGTGCCAGCTCCCCCGGACAGGGTAACACTGAAGCTTTCTTT. Its protein is CASSPGQGNTEAFF.

The chain joins TRBV3-1 (or the pseudogene TRBV3-2) to TRBJ2-7; TRBD2 is a possible D gene (5 bases). Trimming took 1 base from V and 2 from J, leaving 9 bases between them. From germline, CDR1 is LGHDT and CDR2 YNNKEL (reference sequence). This CDR3 region has 14 residues. CDR3 residues: CASSQASYPYEQYF. CDR3 nucleotide sequence: TGTGCCAGCAGCCAAGCTAGCTACCCCTACGAGCAGTACTTC.

This chain links TRBV30 with TRBJ2-5, with 9 bases that match TRBD1. Trimming took 5 bases from V and 4 from J; bases not matched to a gene: 5. The CDR3 length is 13 residues. The germline V gene encodes CDR1 GTSNPN and CDR2 SVGIG (reference sequence). The DNA for the CDR3 is TGTGCCTGGGATCAGACAGGGGGAGAGACCCAGTACTTC. This encodes CAWDQTGGETQYF.

The CDR3, as DNA: TGTGCCAGCAGCCCTCGGGTGCAGTTTGCTCAGCCCCAGCATTTT. It yields the protein CASSPRVQFAQPQHF. The chain has TRBV27 and TRBJ1-5; D is uncertain. Germline CDR1 MNHEY, CDR2 SMNVEV (reference sequence). There are 15 residues in the CDR3. V lost 6 bases, J lost 6 bases, and 18 bases lay in between.

V gene TRBV7-9 combines with J gene TRBJ2-3, with a possible D match to TRBD2 (6 bases). CDR1 SEHNR and CDR2 FQNEAQ come from the germline V gene (reference sequence). V was pared by 2 bases and J by 6 bases, with 24 bases between. The CDR3 contains 18 residues. CDR3 sequence (DNA): TGTGCCAGCAGCTTATCGTTCTGGGACTCCCGCCTCCCGGATACGCAGTATTTT. The encoded protein is CASSLSFWDSRLPDTQYF.

The chain recombines TRBV27 with TRBJ2-7, with 7 bases aligning to TRBD1. The CDR3 is made up of 13 amino acids. The J segment lost 3 bases and the V segment lost 5 bases, leaving 4 bases of the junction unmatched. Germline CDR1 is MNHEY and CDR2 is SMNVEV (reference sequence). The CDR3 region has the DNA TGTGCCAGCAGTCCGGGACAGAACTACGAGCAGTACTTC. Its translation: CASSPGQNYEQYF.

The V gene is TRBV19, the J gene TRBJ2-1; D ambiguous. Trimming removed 5 bases at V and 5 bases at J, with 4 bases between. CDR3 length: 11 amino acids. Germline CDR1 is LNHDA and CDR2 is SQIVND (reference sequence). CDR3 protein: CASSFNNEQFF. The CDR3 coding sequence is TGTGCCAGTAGTTTCAACAATGAGCAGTTCTTC. The whole variable domain, remainder taken from reference TRBV19 and TRBJ2-1, is DGGITQSPKYLFRKEGQNVTLSCEQNLNHDAMYWYRQDPGQGLRLIYYSQIVNDFQKGDIAEGYSVSREKKESFPLTVTSAQKNPTAFYLCASSFNNEQFFGPGTRLTVL.

The genes are TRBV30 and TRBJ1-3; possible D gene TRBD1, 5 bases. Trimming left V 0 bases short and J 8 bases short, with 8 bases between. Germline CDR1 and CDR2: GTSNPN and SVGIG (reference sequence). The CDR3 extends over 12 amino acids. The CDR3 DNA sequence: TGTGCCTGGAGTGTTGTCAGGGACACCATATATTTT. Its protein product is CAWSVVRDTIYF.

The chain carries TRBV5-4 and TRBJ2-3; 7 bases agree with TRBD2. The CDR3 is 14 amino acids. The ends lost 1 base at V and 6 bases at J; junction bases unmatched: 5. The germline gives CDR1 SGHNT, CDR2 YYREEE (reference sequence). The CDR3 bases are TGTGCCAGCAGCTTGCGAGGGGAGGGCGATACGCAGTATTTT. Protein sequence: CASSLRGEGDTQYF.

This clone was seen once. V usage is TRBV19 and J usage is TRBJ2-3; D remains unclear. The CDR3 covers 12 residues. The V gene lost 4 bases and the J gene lost 5 bases, with 7 bases spanning the gap. Germline lookup yields CDR1 LNHDA and CDR2 SQIVND (reference sequence). The CDR3 here is CASSTKIDTQYF. The CDR3 region has the DNA TGTGCCAGTAGTACGAAAATAGATACGCAGTATTTT.

This clone has just one count. The chain joins TRBV28 to TRBJ2-7, with no clear D. Germline values: CDR1 MDHEN, CDR2 SYDVKM. The CDR3 is 10 amino acids. V gave up 6 bases and J gave up 10 bases, with 10 bases separating them. CDR3 nucleotide sequence: TGTGCCAGCAGAAACTCGGAACAGTACGTC. Residues: CASRNSEQYV.

The CDR3 loop reads CASSPRQGDTEAFF. CDR3 DNA: TGTGCCAGCAGTCCTAGACAGGGGGACACTGAAGCTTTCTTT. The chain couples TRBV27 to TRBJ1-1, with 9 positions matching TRBD1. The CDR3 has 14 residues. Trimming took 5 bases from V and 3 from J; bases not matched to a gene: 4. CDR1 and CDR2 (germline): MNHEY, SMNVEV (reference sequence).

The rearrangement joins TRBV2 to TRBJ1-5; possibly TRBD1 for D (6 bases). CDR3 length equals 13 residues. Germline-derived CDR1 and CDR2 are SNHLY and FYNNEI. V was shortened by 7 bases and J by 6 bases, with 13 bases between the two germline ends. The chain's CDR3 is CASMQGSFQPQHF. CDR3 nucleotide sequence: TGTGCCAGCATGCAGGGGAGTTTTCAGCCCCAGCATTTT.

The chain employs TRBV3-1 (or the pseudogene TRBV3-2) and TRBJ2-2; D is uncertain. The CDR3 extends over 12 amino acids. The V gene lost 1 base and the J gene lost 7 bases, with 4 bases spanning the gap. Germline V gene sequence: CDR1 LGHDT, CDR2 YNNKEL (reference sequence). The CDR3 loop is CASSQGHGELFF. The CDR3 coding sequence is TGTGCCAGCAGCCAAGGTCACGGGGAGCTGTTTTTT.

V and J are TRBV5-8 and TRBJ1-3; the D is unclear. The germline V and J ends were trimmed by 2 bases and 2 bases, with 8 bases remaining between them. This CDR3 comprises 14 residues. Germline loops: CDR1 SGHTS, CDR2 YDEGEE. The CDR3 reads CASSFMGTGNTIYF. CDR3 DNA: TGTGCCAGCAGCTTCATGGGTACTGGAAACACCATATATTTT.

The CDR3 DNA is TGCGCCAGCAGGGGAACTAGCGGGAACACCGGGGAGCTGTTTTTT. It encodes CASRGTSGNTGELFF. V is TRBV5-1 and J is TRBJ2-2, with 8 bases aligning to TRBD2. After removal of 5 bases from V and 1 base from J, the junction contained 4 bases not matched to a gene. The CDR3 contains 15 residues. The germline V gene encodes CDR1 SGHRS and CDR2 YFSETQ.

J is TRBJ1-6 and V is TRBV3-1 (or the pseudogene TRBV3-2), with D possibly being TRBD1 (5 bases). Per germline, CDR1 LGHDT and CDR2 YNNKEL (reference sequence). The CDR3 is made up of 15 amino acids. Trimming took 2 bases from V and 5 from J, leaving 10 bases between them. CDR3 DNA: TGTGCCAGCAGCCAAAACCAGGGAAATAATTCACCCCTCCACTTT. It encodes CASSQNQGNNSPLHF.

This clone was seen more than once but under ten times. The chain is built from TRBV28 and TRBJ1-2, with 9 bases matching TRBD1. V trimming: 5 bases; J trimming: 2 bases; junction bases outside the gene matches: 12. Germline-derived CDR1 and CDR2 are MDHEN and SYDVKM. This CDR3 is 17 amino acids long. The chain's CDR3 is CASSIHGQGTLNYGYTF. In DNA form, the CDR3 reads TGTGCCAGCAGTATCCATGGACAGGGGACCCTGAACTATGGCTACACCTTC.

This clone came up a few times. The chain employs TRBV5-6 and TRBJ2-7; perhaps D is TRBD1 or TRBD2 (5 bases each). The V gene lost 3 bases and the J gene lost 4 bases, with 14 bases spanning the gap. The CDR3 consists of 14 residues. Germline assignment: CDR1 SGHDT and CDR2 YYEEEE. CDR3 amino acids: CASSWGSGSYEQYF. The CDR3 coding sequence is TGTGCCAGCAGCTGGGGGAGTGGAAGTTACGAGCAGTACTTC. The full variable domain, in which reference TRBV5-6 and TRBJ2-7 provide the parts outside the CDR3, is DAGVTQSPTHLIKTRGQQVTLRCSPKSGHDTVSWYQQALGQGPQFIFQYYEEEERQRGNFPDRFSGHQFPNYSSELNVNALLLGDSALYLCASSWGSGSYEQYFGPGTRLTVT.

The chain has TRBV5-1 and TRBJ2-3, with D maybe TRBD1 (5 bases). This CDR3 region has 13 residues. The V end was cut by 7 bases, the J end by 0 bases, with 9 bases between. Germline CDR1 and CDR2: SGHRS and YFSETQ. The CDR3 sequence is CASSRTSTDTQYF. The CDR3 DNA reads TGCGCCAGCTCTCGGACAAGCACAGATACGCAGTATTTT.

This clone was counted a single time. The V gene is TRBV25-1, the J gene TRBJ2-1, with D unresolved. Germline V gene lookup returns CDR1 MGHDK and CDR2 SYGVNS. The CDR3 has 14 residues. The V end lost 3 bases, the J end lost 6 bases, and 12 bases lay between the germline ends. The CDR3, as DNA: TGTGCCAGCAGTGATTTCCGGGTCTCCAATGAGCAGTTCTTC. Translating gives CASSDFRVSNEQFF.